The 28 T cell receptor beta chains presented below share a single source sample, sequenced in a study of post-analysis software for immune sequencing data. Which antigens these TCRs recognize remains unknown. TCR beta cDNA libraries had unique molecular identifiers. TCRdb recomputed calls from the PCR reads with MiXCR, one row per CDR3 protein. The sample holds roughly 570,000 distinct CDR3 sequences; around a third are singletons and the top ten take about 5.6%. Study results and caveats: The study found TRBV5-6, TRBV5-1 and TRBV20-1 among five TRBV segments more frequent in patients than controls.

What was sequenced was blood. The source of these receptors is a girl aged 2-17 years with multiple sclerosis.

This sequence joins TRBV3-1 and TRBJ2-1; 9 bases agree with TRBD2. Unmatched junction bases numbered 11, after V lost 11 bases and J lost 0 bases. Germline values: CDR1 LGHDT, CDR2 YNNKEL (reference sequence). The CDR3 extends over 16 amino acids. The CDR3 reads CACTPSGASSYNEQFF. In nucleotides, the CDR3 is TGTGCCTGCACCCCTAGCGGGGCAAGCTCCTACAATGAGCAGTTCTTC.

The sample holds a few counts of this clonotype. The chain recombines TRBV7-9 with TRBJ1-2; D remains unclear. The ends were cut back, 4 bases at V and 0 bases at J, with 12 bases in the middle. Per germline, CDR1 SEHNR and CDR2 FQNEAQ (reference sequence). The CDR3 consists of 15 residues. The CDR3: CASSSSGSPNYGYTF. In nucleotides, the CDR3 is TGTGCCAGCAGCTCGTCCGGGAGCCCTAACTATGGCTACACCTTC.

J is TRBJ2-3 and V is TRBV20-1; 8 bases align to TRBD2. The CDR3 runs 16 residues. The germline gives CDR1 DFQATT, CDR2 SNEGSKA (reference sequence). The CDR3 DNA reads as TGCAGGCCGGGACTAGTGGGGGGGAGACTAGCAGATACGCAGTATTTT. Translating gives CRPGLVGGRLADTQYF.

This clonotype was seen only a few times. This may be a read error, as it is one base from a much larger clone. The chain recombines TRBV20-1 with TRBJ1-2; 7 bases fit TRBD1. Germline assignment: CDR1 DFQATT and CDR2 SNEGSKA (reference sequence). The CDR3 totals 13 residues. The chain's CDR3 is CSAKGAYNYDYTF. CDR3 DNA sequence: TGCAGTGCTAAGGGGGCTTATAACTATGACTACACCTTC.

This chain uses TRBV20-1 with TRBJ1-2, with D maybe TRBD1 (6 bases). CDR1 and CDR2 from the germline V gene are DFQATT and SNEGSKA (reference sequence). The CDR3 consists of 14 residues. The ends were cut back, 6 bases at V and 4 bases at J, with 18 bases in the middle. CDR3 protein: CSALDRRLSYGYTF. The CDR3 DNA sequence: TGCAGTGCCCTGGACAGACGTCTCTCCTATGGCTACACCTTC.

The chain has TRBV20-1 and TRBJ2-3; 8 nucleotides line up with TRBD2. J gave up 4 bases and V 3 bases, and 12 bases lay outside the gene matches. The germline CDR1 and CDR2 sequences are DFQATT and SNEGSKA (reference sequence). CDR3 size: 16 residues. CDR3 coding DNA: TGCAGTGCTAGCGGGGGGGCCAAGTCGCCGTCAGATACGCAGTATTTT. Protein product: CSASGGAKSPSDTQYF.

This clonotype occurred a few times. This chain links TRBV4-1 with TRBJ1-2; 7 bases line up with TRBD1. The CDR3 covers 15 residues. The germline gives CDR1 MGHRA, CDR2 YSYEKL. The junction had 8 bases not matched to a gene; V was cut back by 0 bases and J by 7 bases. This CDR3 reads CASSQDWGGTVGYTF. Here the CDR3 DNA reads TGCGCCAGCAGCCAAGATTGGGGAGGGACAGTTGGCTACACCTTC.

This rearrangement joins TRBV6-5 to TRBJ2-6; D not resolved. Germline lookup yields CDR1 MNHEY and CDR2 SVGAGI. The ends were cut back, 4 bases at V and 4 bases at J, with 8 bases in the middle. This CDR3 spans 14 amino acids. CDR3 in amino acids: CASSSVPGANVLTF. CDR3 in DNA: TGTGCCAGCAGTTCAGTCCCCGGGGCCAACGTCCTGACTTTC.

This clonotype was counted a few times. The chain recombines TRBV5-1 with TRBJ2-7, with TRBD1 matching 8 bases. This CDR3 has 14 residues. The trim removed 0 bases at V and 5 bases at J, leaving 4 bases unmatched. The germline V gene encodes CDR1 SGHRS and CDR2 YFSETQ. CDR3 loop: CASSLGTGSNEQYF. The CDR3 DNA is TGCGCCAGCAGCTTGGGGACAGGGTCAAACGAGCAGTACTTC. The whole variable domain, remainder taken from reference TRBV5-1 and TRBJ2-7, is KAGVTQTPRYLIKTRGQQVTLSCSPISGHRSVSWYQQTPGQGLQFLFEYFSETQRNKGNFPGRFSGRQFSNSRSEMNVSTLELGDSALYLCASSLGTGSNEQYFGPGTRLTVT.

The CDR3 DNA sequence: TGTGCCATGGGGGCAGACCAAGAGACCCAGTACTTC. This sequence encodes CAMGADQETQYF. V gene TRBV10-3 combines with J gene TRBJ2-5, with D tentatively TRBD1 (6 bases). CDR1 ENHRY and CDR2 SYGVKD come from the germline V gene. The CDR3 is 12 residues long. Trimming shortened V by 9 bases and J by 0 bases, and 8 bases separated the two germline ends.

Written as DNA, the CDR3 is TGTGCCAGCAGGGGGAATGAAGAGACCCAGTACTTC. Translation gives CASRGNEETQYF. V gene TRBV6-5 combines with J gene TRBJ2-5; the D is unclear. With 6 bases removed from V and 3 bases from J, the gap between germline ends came to 8 bases. CDR3 size: 12 residues. Per the germline V gene, CDR1 is MNHEY and CDR2 is SVGAGI.

This clonotype was seen a few times. The chain couples TRBV7-9 to TRBJ2-1, with 7 nucleotides matching TRBD2. Trimming at V came to 5 bases and at J to 0 bases, leaving 10 bases not matched to a gene. This CDR3 is 17 amino acids long. CDR1 SEHNR and CDR2 FQNEAQ come from the germline V gene (reference sequence). CDR3 region: CASSLPWRGSSYNEQFF. DNA of the CDR3: TGTGCCAGCAGCCTCCCCTGGCGGGGGAGCTCCTACAATGAGCAGTTCTTC.

This clonotype showed up just a few times. The chain employs TRBV4-1 and TRBJ1-1; D perhaps matches TRBD1 (5 bases). The CDR3 consists of 15 residues. Trimming took off 0 bases at V and 4 bases at J, with 12 bases between the two ends. Germline V gene sequence: CDR1 MGHRA, CDR2 YSYEKL. DNA of the CDR3: TGCGCCAGCAGCCAAGAATGGGGGTTAGCCACTGAAGCTTTCTTT. Residues: CASSQEWGLATEAFF.

V gene TRBV20-1 combines with J gene TRBJ2-1, with TRBD1 identical over 9 bases. This CDR3 is built from 14 residues. Germline lookup yields CDR1 DFQATT and CDR2 SNEGSKA (reference sequence). The V and J ends lost 3 bases and 6 bases, in that order; junction bases with no gene match: 6. CDR3 region: CSARIQTGGNEQFF. The CDR3 DNA follows: TGCAGTGCTAGGATCCAGACAGGGGGCAATGAGCAGTTCTTC.

With respect to this clonotype: A read error may account for a junction end that differs from germline. This rearrangement joins TRBV5-1 to TRBJ2-5; 8 positions agree with TRBD1. Per germline, CDR1 SGHRS and CDR2 YFSETQ. CDR3 size: 17 residues. For the CDR3, the DNA is TGCGCCGGCAGCCGAACATTGGGGCAGGGGGCGAAAGAGACCCAGTACTTC. This sequence encodes CAGSRTLGQGAKETQYF.

This clonotype occurred a few times. The chain links TRBV12-5 to TRBJ2-7; 9 bases fit TRBD1. The V gene end was trimmed by 4 bases and the J gene end by 3 bases; junction bases not matched to a gene: 10. Per the germline V gene, CDR1 is LGHNT and CDR2 is FRNRAP. The CDR3 is made up of 16 amino acids. The CDR3 DNA reads TGTGCTAGTGGTTACCCGGGACAGGGATTGTTCTACGAGCAGTACTTC. It specifies CASGYPGQGLFYEQYF. Supplemented by reference TRBV12-5 and TRBJ2-7, the full variable domain reads DARVTQTPRHKVTEMGQEVTMRCQPILGHNTVFWYRQTMMQGLELLAYFRNRAPLDDSGMPKDRFSAEMPDATLATLKIQPSEPRDSAVYFCASGYPGQGLFYEQYFGPGTRLTVT.

The rearrangement joins TRBV2 to TRBJ1-1, with 7 bases lining up with TRBD1. The germline V gene has CDR1 SNHLY and CDR2 FYNNEI. V lost 7 bases, J lost 1 base, and 6 bases stayed unmatched. This CDR3 spans 14 amino acids. The CDR3 DNA reads TGTGCCAGCAATACAGGGGTAACGAACACTGAAGCTTTCTTT. Translating gives CASNTGVTNTEAFF.

The V gene is TRBV12-3 or TRBV12-4, the J gene TRBJ2-5; 11 nucleotides agree with TRBD2. Germline trimming cut 3 bases from V and 11 bases from J; bases unmatched to any gene: 11. This CDR3 has 15 amino acids. CDR3 sequence: CASSFGLAGYNEQYF. CDR3 nucleotides: TGTGCCAGCAGTTTTGGACTAGCGGGCTACAATGAGCAGTACTTC.

The gene calls are TRBV5-1 and TRBJ2-3; D not certain. The CDR3 contains 15 residues. V lost 0 bases and J 4 bases, leaving 12 bases between the germline ends. Germline loops: CDR1 SGHRS, CDR2 YFSETQ. The CDR3 DNA sequence: TGCGCCAGCAGCTTGGCGCACAACCAAGCAGATACGCAGTATTTT. It translates to CASSLAHNQADTQYF. Looking up the rest from reference TRBV5-1 and TRBJ2-3 gives the full variable domain: KAGVTQTPRYLIKTRGQQVTLSCSPISGHRSVSWYQQTPGQGLQFLFEYFSETQRNKGNFPGRFSGRQFSNSRSEMNVSTLELGDSALYLCASSLAHNQADTQYFGPGTRLTVL.

This clonotype came up a few times. The chain has TRBV5-6 and TRBJ2-7, with D perhaps assigned TRBD1 or TRBD2 (5 bases each). CDR1 is SGHDT, CDR2 YYEEEE, per germline. Trimming removed 4 bases from V and 0 bases from J, with 11 bases in between. CDR3 length: 14 amino acids. The CDR3 DNA is TGTGCCAGCAGCCCTGTGGGGACCTCCTACGAGCAGTACTTC. Protein: CASSPVGTSYEQYF.

The rearrangement links TRBV4-2 to TRBJ2-1, with D perhaps TRBD2 (6 bases). Trimming shortened V by 1 base and J by 3 bases, and 10 bases separated the two germline ends. Germline V lookup: CDR1 LGHNA, CDR2 YNFKEQ. The length of the CDR3 is 15 residues. Written as DNA, the CDR3 is TGTGCCAGCAGCCAAGTCTCGACTAGCTACAATGAGCAGTTCTTC. It translates to CASSQVSTSYNEQFF.

This clonotype has a handful of counts. V and J are TRBV12-3 or TRBV12-4 and TRBJ1-5; D is unresolved. CDR3 size: 13 residues. Between the trimmed V and J ends, which lost 3 bases and 4 bases, there was a span of 7 bases. In DNA, the CDR3 is TGTGCCAGCAGTTTTTTTGGTAATCAGCCCCAGCATTTT. Translation gives CASSFFGNQPQHF.

V gene TRBV20-1 combines with J gene TRBJ2-6, with D maybe TRBD1 (5 bases). The CDR3 is made up of 14 amino acids. V lost 6 bases to trimming and J lost 0 bases, with 9 bases between them. From germline, CDR1 is DFQATT and CDR2 SNEGSKA (reference sequence). CDR3 sequence: CSAPTVSGANVLTF. The DNA for the CDR3 is TGCAGTGCACCGACAGTCTCTGGGGCCAACGTCCTGACTTTC.

This clonotype was detected a few times. V is TRBV7-8 and J is TRBJ2-7; D is unresolved. There are 14 residues in the CDR3. CDR1 is SGHVS, CDR2 FQNEAQ, per germline. The ends were cut back, 5 bases at V and 2 bases at J, with 13 bases in the middle. The CDR3 DNA follows: TGTGCCAGCAGCCGGAACCTGGCAGCCTACGAGCAGTACTTC. Translating it yields CASSRNLAAYEQYF.

This clonotype has a handful of counts. The rearrangement joins TRBV6-1 to TRBJ2-1; 12 bases map to TRBD2. Trimming cost V 3 bases and J 0 bases; bases outside gene matches: 3. The CDR3 runs 17 residues. Germline CDR1 reads MNHNS; CDR2 reads SASEGT. For the CDR3, the DNA is TGTGCCAGCAGTGAGGCTAGCGGGGGGGCCTCCTACAATGAGCAGTTCTTC. Translating gives CASSEASGGASYNEQFF.

This clonotype was counted a few times. The chain couples TRBV29-1 to TRBJ1-2, with a tentative D call TRBD1 (6 bases). CDR1 is SQVTM and CDR2 is ANQGSEA in the germline V gene. The CDR3 covers 14 residues. The V and J ends lost 3 bases and 8 bases respectively, with 19 bases between them. This CDR3 reads CSVDKGQYVGGYTF. DNA for the CDR3: TGCAGCGTTGACAAAGGACAGTACGTTGGAGGCTACACCTTC. Variable domain in full (rest from reference TRBV29-1 and TRBJ1-2): SAVISQKPSRDICQRGTSLTIQCQVDSQVTMMFWYRQQPGQSLTLIATANQGSEATYESGFVIDKFPISRPNLTFSTLTVSNMSPEDSSIYLCSVDKGQYVGGYTFGSGTRLTVV.

With regard to this clonotype: At one of its ends the junction is not consistent with the germline gene, which may arise from a read error. This chain joins TRBV6-5 and TRBJ2-3, with a possible D match to TRBD1 (5 bases). Germline loops: CDR1 MNHEY, CDR2 SVGAGI. This CDR3 has 14 amino acids. The DNA of the CDR3 is TGTGCCAGCAGTTACGAGGAAAGCACAGGTACGCAGTATTTT. Protein: CASSYEESTGTQYF.

V and J are TRBV24-1 and TRBJ2-3; 10 bases map to TRBD2. The ends lost 6 bases at V and 6 bases at J; junction bases unmatched: 5. The CDR3 has 14 amino acids. Germline loops: CDR1 KGHDR, CDR2 SFDVKD. The CDR3 spells CATSLAGAGDTQYF. The CDR3 coding sequence is TGTGCCACCAGTCTAGCGGGGGCGGGGGATACGCAGTATTTT.